This is a list of T cell receptor beta chains from one sample in a study of blood T cell repertoires in COVID-19. Sequenced by immunoSEQ multiplex PCR; TCRdb stores in-frame clones only, minus some. The data show hundreds of thousands of clones, roughly four fifths seen once. The specimen sequenced was PBMCs or T cells enriched from blood (not recorded which). Every receptor here comes from a woman aged 55-75 years who had recovered from COVID-19. The CDR3 runs from the conserved cysteine through the conserved F or W. The order of the fields is clone size, J gene, CDR3 length, V gene, D gene, CDR3 protein, CDR3 DNA. A D gene is named only where the DNA matches it firmly. Size is stated for part of the rows, as once, few or many counts, or as a class when the clone is expanded.

>.|TRBJ1-1|17|TRBV5-6|TRBD1
CASSLFTGGGLNTEAFF
TGTGCCAGCAGTTTATTTACAGGGGGCGGATTGAACACTGAAGCTTTCTTT
>few|TRBJ2-7|17|TRBV10-3|TRBD2
CAISESLAGPTSYEQYF
TGTGCCATCAGTGAGTCGCTAGCGGGGCCAACCTCCTACGAGCAGTACTTC
>.|TRBJ2-7|14|TRBV14|TRBD1
CASSRLTGIGEQYF
TGTGCCAGCAGCCGCCTGACAGGGATTGGCGAGCAGTACTTC
>.|TRBJ2-2|18|TRBV18|TRBD1
CASSFRQGVDLGTGELFF
TGTGCCAGCTCATTCCGACAGGGGGTGGACCTTGGCACCGGGGAGCTGTTTTTT
>.|TRBJ1-1|13|TRBV27|.
CASSFRGITEAFF
TGTGCCAGCAGTTTCAGAGGGATCACCGAAGCTTTCTTT
>.|TRBJ1-1|16|TRBV19|.
CASGPRNPGSYTEAFF
TGTGCCAGTGGACCCCGGAATCCGGGAAGCTACACTGAAGCTTTCTTT
>.|TRBJ1-2|14|TRBV19|TRBD1
CASRVDRGNYGYTF
TGTGCCAGTAGAGTTGACAGGGGGAACTATGGCTACACCTTC
>.|TRBJ1-2|17|TRBV29-1|.
CSVEDYAGEYANYGYTF
TGCAGCGTTGAAGATTACGCAGGGGAGTATGCTAACTATGGCTACACCTTC
>.|TRBJ2-3|13|TRBV14|.
CASSHVFTDTQYF
TGTGCCAGCAGCCATGTATTCACAGATACGCAGTATTTT
>.|TRBJ1-4|15|TRBV6-5|TRBD1
CASSPQTGGDEKLFF
TGTGCCAGCAGTCCTCAGACAGGGGGAGATGAAAAACTGTTTTTT
>few|TRBJ2-1|12|TRBV11-2|TRBD2
CASSLLAEEQFF
TGTGCCAGCAGCTTGCTAGCGGAAGAGCAGTTCTTC
>few|TRBJ1-2|13|TRBV19|.
CASSIGGDRGYTF
TGTGCCAGTAGTATCGGGGGGGACCGTGGCTACACCTTC
>.|TRBJ2-5|14|TRBV6-5|.
CASSHTPSRETQYF
TGTGCCAGCAGTCATACCCCTAGTAGAGAGACCCAGTACTTC
>many|TRBJ2-3|14|TRBV30|TRBD2
CAWSSGRSTDTQYF
TGTGCCTGGAGTAGCGGGAGGAGCACAGATACGCAGTATTTT
>.|TRBJ1-2|14|TRBV7-9|TRBD1
CASSPDRGVRGYTF
TGTGCCAGCAGTCCAGACAGGGGGGTTCGCGGCTACACCTTC
>.|TRBJ1-1|18|TRBV24-1|.
CATSEPALDTCCNTEAFF
TGTGCCACCAGTGAACCCGCCTTAGACACGTGCTGCAACACTGAAGCTTTCTTT
>.|TRBJ1-2|14|TRBV5-4|.
CASSLDPGRYGYTF
TGTGCCAGCAGCTTGGACCCAGGGCGCTATGGCTACACCTTC
>.|TRBJ2-1|16|TRBV19|TRBD2
CASSTVRTSPNNEQFF
TGTGCCAGTAGTACCGTACGGACTAGCCCTAACAATGAGCAGTTCTTC
>.|TRBJ1-5|13|TRBV6-4|.
CASSEQANQPQHF
TGTGCCAGCAGTGAGCAGGCGAATCAGCCCCAGCATTTT
>.|TRBJ2-7|14|TRBV7-8|TRBD1
CASSPQDRVGEQYF
TGTGCCAGCAGCCCCCAGGACAGGGTGGGCGAGCAGTACTTC
>.|TRBJ1-1|15|TRBV6-5|.
CASSIQPTGNTEAFF
TGTGCCAGCAGTATCCAACCGACAGGGAACACTGAAGCTTTCTTT
>.|TRBJ1-3|15|TRBV11-1|TRBD1
CASSSSDRARHTIYF
TGTGCCAGCAGCTCGTCGGACAGGGCCAGACACACCATATATTTT